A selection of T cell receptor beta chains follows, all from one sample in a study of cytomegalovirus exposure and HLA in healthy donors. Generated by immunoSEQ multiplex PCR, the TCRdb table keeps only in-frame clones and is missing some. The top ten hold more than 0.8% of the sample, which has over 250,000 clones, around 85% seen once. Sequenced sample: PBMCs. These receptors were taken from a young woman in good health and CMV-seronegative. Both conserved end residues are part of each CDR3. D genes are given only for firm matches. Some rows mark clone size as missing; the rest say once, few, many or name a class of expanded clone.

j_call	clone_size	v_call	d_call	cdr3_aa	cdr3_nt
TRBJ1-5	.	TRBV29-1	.	CSVSFRDNQPQHF	TGCAGCGTCAGCTTCCGGGACAATCAGCCCCAGCATTTT
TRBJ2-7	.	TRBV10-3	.	CAISSNRARGIDEQYF	TGTGCCATCAGCTCAAACAGGGCGCGGGGGATCGACGAGCAGTACTTC
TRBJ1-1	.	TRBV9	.	CASSVGGGDTEAFF	TGTGCCAGCAGCGTAGGCGGGGGGGACACTGAAGCTTTCTTT
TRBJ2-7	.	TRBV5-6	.	CASSFTGKHDEQYF	TGTGCCAGCAGCTTTACAGGGAAACACGACGAGCAGTACTTC
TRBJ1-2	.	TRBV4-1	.	CASSHGQHGYTF	TGCGCCAGCAGCCATGGACAGCATGGCTACACCTTC
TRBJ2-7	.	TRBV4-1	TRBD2	CASSQASGREPYEQYF	TGCGCCAGCAGCCAAGCAAGCGGGAGGGAACCCTACGAGCAGTACTTC
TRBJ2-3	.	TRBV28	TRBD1	CASSTGTGYSTDTQYF	TGTGCCAGCAGTACTGGGACAGGGTATAGCACAGATACGCAGTATTTT
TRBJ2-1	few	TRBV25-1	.	CASTAYNEQFF	TGTGCCAGCACCGCCTACAATGAGCAGTTCTTC
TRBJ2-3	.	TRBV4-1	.	CASSLQGSDTQYF	TGCGCCAGCAGCCTCCAGGGATCAGATACGCAGTATTTT
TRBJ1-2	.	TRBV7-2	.	CASSPLTDGYTF	TGTGCCAGCAGCCCCTTGACAGATGGCTACACCTTC
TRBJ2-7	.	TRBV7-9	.	CASSDGGEGSSSYEQYF	TGTGCCAGCAGCGACGGGGGTGAGGGCTCAAGCTCCTACGAGCAGTACTTC
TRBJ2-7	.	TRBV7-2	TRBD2	CASSSQAGAYEQYF	TGTGCCAGCAGCTCTCAGGCGGGGGCCTACGAGCAGTACTTC
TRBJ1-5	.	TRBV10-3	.	CAISESRDQPQHF	TGTGCCATCAGTGAGTCCCGAGATCAGCCCCAGCATTTT
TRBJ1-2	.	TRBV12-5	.	CASGTGLYGYTF	TGTGCTAGTGGTACCGGACTTTATGGCTACACCTTC
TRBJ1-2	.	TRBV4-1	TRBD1	CASSQENRGNYGYTF	TGCGCCAGCAGCCAAGAGAACAGGGGGAACTATGGCTACACCTTC
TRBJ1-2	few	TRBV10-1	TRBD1	CASSEQGAYGYTF	TGCGCCAGCAGTGAGCAGGGGGCCTATGGCTACACCTTC
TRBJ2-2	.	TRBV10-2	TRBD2	CASAPWAGGNTGELFF	TGCGCCAGCGCCCCCTGGGCGGGAGGTAACACCGGGGAGCTGTTTTTT
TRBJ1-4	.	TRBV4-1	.	CASSQDLGSSTNEKLFF	TGCGCCAGCAGCCAAGATTTGGGCAGTTCAACTAATGAAAAACTGTTTTTT
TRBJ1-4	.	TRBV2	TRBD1	CATLQGATNEKLFF	TGTGCCACCTTACAGGGGGCAACTAATGAAAAACTGTTTTTT
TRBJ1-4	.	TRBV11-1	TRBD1	CASSLGQGFEKLFF	TGTGCCAGCTCCCTGGGACAGGGGTTTGAAAAACTGTTTTTT
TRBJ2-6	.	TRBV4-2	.	CASSQDPTAGANVLTF	TGTGCCAGCAGCCAAGATCCGACAGCTGGGGCCAACGTCCTGACTTTC
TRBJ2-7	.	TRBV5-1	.	CASRSGVSSYEQYF	TGCGCCAGCAGATCAGGGGTGAGCTCCTACGAGCAGTACTTC
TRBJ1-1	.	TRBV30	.	CAWSPGGADTEAFF	TGTGCCTGGAGTCCAGGCGGGGCGGACACTGAAGCTTTCTTT
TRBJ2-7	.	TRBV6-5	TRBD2	CASSSPGLAGGYEQYF	TGTGCCAGCAGTTCGCCTGGACTAGCGGGAGGTTACGAGCAGTACTTC
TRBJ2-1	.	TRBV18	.	CASSPDGINEQFF	TGTGCCAGCTCCCCGGACGGGATCAATGAGCAGTTCTTC
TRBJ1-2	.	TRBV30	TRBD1	CAWSVSAGGDYGYTF	TGTGCCTGGAGTGTATCTGCAGGGGGAGACTATGGCTACACCTTC
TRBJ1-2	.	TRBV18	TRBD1	CASSPRDSLDGYTF	TGTGCCAGCTCACCTCGGGACAGCTTGGATGGCTACACCTTC
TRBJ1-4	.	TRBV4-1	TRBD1	CASSQWGQPATNEKLFF	TGCGCCAGCAGCCAGTGGGGACAGCCTGCAACTAATGAAAAACTGTTTTTT
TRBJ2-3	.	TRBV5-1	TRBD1	CASSFGQGVTDTQYF	TGCGCCAGCAGCTTTGGACAGGGGGTTACAGATACGCAGTATTTT
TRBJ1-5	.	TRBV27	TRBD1	CASRPGQGNPVHQPQHF	TGTGCCAGCAGGCCGGGACAGGGGAATCCTGTCCATCAGCCCCAGCATTTT
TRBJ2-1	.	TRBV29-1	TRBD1	CSVPGQGWYNEQFF	TGCAGCGTCCCCGGACAGGGGTGGTACAATGAGCAGTTCTTC
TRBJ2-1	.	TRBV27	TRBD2	CASSRGGLAGIEQFF	TGTGCCAGTTCGAGGGGAGGACTAGCGGGCATAGAGCAGTTCTTC
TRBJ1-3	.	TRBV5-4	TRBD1	CASSGGTARSSGNTIYF	TGTGCCAGCAGCGGCGGGACAGCGAGGAGCTCTGGAAACACCATATATTTT
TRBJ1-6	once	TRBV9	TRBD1	CASSAETGQSYNSPLHF	TGTGCCAGCAGCGCGGAGACAGGGCAGTCCTATAATTCACCCCTCCACTTT
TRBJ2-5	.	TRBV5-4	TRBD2	CASSYGLAGGRETQYF	TGTGCCAGCAGCTATGGACTAGCGGGGGGGCGAGAGACCCAGTACTTC
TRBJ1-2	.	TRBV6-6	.	CASSTAGQRDYGYTF	TGTGCCAGCAGTACGGCAGGGCAAAGGGACTATGGCTACACCTTC
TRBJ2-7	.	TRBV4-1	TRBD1	CASSHPGTGSYEQYF	TGCGCCAGCAGCCACCCCGGGACAGGGTCATACGAGCAGTACTTC
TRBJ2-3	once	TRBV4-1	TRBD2	CASSQGYGRTDTQYF	TGCGCCAGCAGCCAAGGGTACGGGAGGACAGATACGCAGTATTTT
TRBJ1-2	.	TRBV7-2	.	CASSPRQDNYGYTF	TGTGCCAGCAGCCCCAGACAGGATAACTATGGCTACACCTTC
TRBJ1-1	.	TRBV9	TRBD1	CASSVATGGNTEAFF	TGTGCCAGCAGCGTAGCTACAGGGGGGAACACTGAAGCTTTCTTT
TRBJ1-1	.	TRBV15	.	CATSRDLLNTEAFF	TGTGCCACCAGCAGAGATCTCCTGAACACTGAAGCTTTCTTT
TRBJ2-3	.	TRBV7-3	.	CASSGGLGAADTQYF	TGTGCCAGCAGCGGGGGTCTGGGGGCCGCAGATACGCAGTATTTT
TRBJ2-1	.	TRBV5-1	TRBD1	CASDLTGGTTYNEQFF	TGCGCCAGCGATCTTACAGGGGGCACCACCTACAATGAGCAGTTCTTC
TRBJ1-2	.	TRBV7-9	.	CASSLQGPGYGYTF	TGTGCCAGCAGCTTACAGGGGCCGGGGTATGGCTACACCTTC
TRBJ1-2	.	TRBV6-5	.	CASSYGRAAGYTF	TGTGCCAGCAGTTACGGCAGGGCGGCGGGCTACACCTTC
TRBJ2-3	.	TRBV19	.	CASSMNLIFGRSTDTQYF	TGTGCCAGTAGTATGAATCTTATTTTCGGCAGGAGCACAGATACGCAGTATTTT
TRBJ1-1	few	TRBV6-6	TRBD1	CASSQVQGSNTEAFF	TGTGCCAGCAGCCAGGTACAGGGGTCGAACACTGAAGCTTTCTTT
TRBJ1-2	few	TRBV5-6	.	CASSGVEQGVEGYTF	TGTGCCAGCAGCGGCGTAGAACAGGGAGTAGAAGGCTACACCTTC
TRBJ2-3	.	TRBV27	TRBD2	CASSLGTSGSLDTQYF	TGTGCCAGCAGTTTAGGGACTAGCGGTAGCTTAGATACGCAGTATTTT
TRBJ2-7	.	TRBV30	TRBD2	CAWSVLAGVYEQYF	TGTGCCTGGAGTGTACTAGCGGGAGTGTACGAGCAGTACTTC
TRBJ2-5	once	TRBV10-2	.	CASSPRGGETQYF	TGCGCCAGCAGTCCGAGGGGAGGTGAGACCCAGTACTTC
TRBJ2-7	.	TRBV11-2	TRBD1	CASSTWTGGYEQYF	TGTGCCAGCAGCACGTGGACAGGAGGATACGAGCAGTACTTC
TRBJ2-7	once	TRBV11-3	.	CASSFSTGSYEQYF	TGTGCCAGCAGCTTCTCGACGGGCTCCTACGAGCAGTACTTC
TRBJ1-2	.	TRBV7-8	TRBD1	CASSLDRGSYGYTF	TGTGCCAGCAGCTTGGACAGGGGTTCCTATGGCTACACCTTC
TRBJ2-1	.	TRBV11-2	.	CASSLSSSYNEQFF	TGTGCCAGCAGCTTAAGTAGCTCCTACAATGAGCAGTTCTTC
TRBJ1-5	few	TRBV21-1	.	CASSKLKGAGVLDQPQHF	TGTGCCAGCAGCAAACTTAAGGGCGCAGGGGTCCTCGATCAGCCCCAGCATTTT
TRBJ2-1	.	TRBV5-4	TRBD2	CASSLGSLAGGQGNEQFF	TGTGCCAGCAGCTTGGGCAGCCTAGCGGGAGGGCAAGGGAATGAGCAGTTCTTC
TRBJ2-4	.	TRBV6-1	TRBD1	CASSEATGSGPKNIQYF	TGTGCCAGCAGTGAAGCGACAGGGTCCGGTCCCAAAAACATTCAGTACTTC